This is a list of T cell receptor beta chains from one sample in a study of T cell repertoires in cytomegalovirus infection. These receptors are not linked to any known antigen. MiXCR was run by TCRdb on the reads, yielding one entry per CDR3 protein. The data hold 68,000 or so distinct CDR3 sequences, with 20% to 25% observed a single time. The sample taken for sequencing was PBMCs, sequenced either directly or after in vitro stimulation (not recorded which). These receptors were collected from a human donor in good health (CMV status not recorded). Some clones in this sample may be carry-over from other donors' samples. The CDR3 runs from the conserved cysteine through the conserved F or W. A D gene is named only where the DNA matches it firmly. A row's size may be missing; if present it is once, few, many or a size class.

>TRBJ1-1|NA|TRBV6-6|NA
TGTGCCAGCAGTTCCCAGGGGACTGAAGCTTTCTTT
CASSSQGTEAFF
>TRBJ1-2|few|TRBV4-3|NA
TGCGCCAGCAGCCCGACCTCAGGGACTAGTGGCTACACCTTC
CASSPTSGTSGYTF
>TRBJ2-1|NA|TRBV5-4|TRBD2
TGTGCCAGCAGCTCGTACGCCCTTGGCGGGAGGGAGGTTGAGCAGTTCTTC
CASSSYALGGREVEQFF
>TRBJ2-6|NA|TRBV5-1|NA
TGCGCCAGCAGCTTTAGCCCCTCGGACGGGGCCAACGTCCTGACTTTC
CASSFSPSDGANVLTF
>TRBJ1-6|NA|TRBV12-3/TRBV12-4|NA
TGTGCCAGCAGTCTTCGACAGGATTCACCCCTCCACTTT
CASSLRQDSPLHF
>TRBJ2-7|NA|TRBV14|NA
TGTGCCAGCAGTAACAACTTCCTAGACGCATACGAGCAGTACTTC
CASSNNFLDAYEQYF
>TRBJ1-2|NA|TRBV27|TRBD1
TGTGCCAGCAAGACAGGGGATAGTGGCTACACCTTC
CASKTGDSGYTF
>TRBJ1-1|NA|TRBV12-3/TRBV12-4|NA
TGTGCCTCCTTTTTAGGTGGCACTGAAGCTTTCTTT
CASFLGGTEAFF
>TRBJ1-5|NA|TRBV12-3/TRBV12-4|NA
TGTGCCAGCAGTTTAGCGTCAGGGTTATTCAATCAGCCCCAGCATTTT
CASSLASGLFNQPQHF
>TRBJ1-2|many|TRBV7-2|NA
TGTGCCAGCAGCCCCCTGGCGGGGCTCTCTTATGGCTACACCTTC
CASSPLAGLSYGYTF
>TRBJ2-7|NA|TRBV6-2/TRBV6-3|NA
TGTGCCAGCAGTTACAACGGCTACTACGAGCAGTACTTC
CASSYNGYYEQYF
>TRBJ2-1|few|TRBV6-2/TRBV6-3|TRBD2
TGTGCCAGCAGTGACCGGACTAGCGGGAGGGCCCGGGTAAATGAGCAGTTCTTC
CASSDRTSGRARVNEQFF
>TRBJ2-1|NA|TRBV6-5|TRBD2
TGTGCCAGCAGTACGGTATATAGCGGGAGGGCGTTTGAGCAGTTCTTC
CASSTVYSGRAFEQFF
>TRBJ2-1|few|TRBV19|TRBD2
TGTGCCAGTAGTATAAATTCGGCGGGAGGCTACAATGAGCAGTTCTTC
CASSINSAGGYNEQFF
>TRBJ1-2|few|TRBV4-3|NA
TGCGCCAGCAGCCAAGAGGCAGGAGCTAACTATGGCTACACCTTC
CASSQEAGANYGYTF
>TRBJ2-1|few|TRBV4-2|NA
TGTGCCAGCAGCCAAGACTTTGGGGGCAATGAGCAGTTCTTC
CASSQDFGGNEQFF
>TRBJ2-3|NA|TRBV19|NA
TGTGCCAGTAGTATCAGTCGAATACGTGGAGATACGCAGTATTTT
CASSISRIRGDTQYF
>TRBJ2-7|NA|TRBV27|NA
TGTGCCAGCAGTTTACTCGACAGCTACGAGCAGTACTTC
CASSLLDSYEQYF
>TRBJ1-2|medium-sized|TRBV7-2|TRBD1
TGTGCCAGCAGCTTATACCCCGCTGGGACAGGGGCTAACTATGGCTACACCTTC
CASSLYPAGTGANYGYTF
>TRBJ2-2|few|TRBV6-1|NA
TGTGCCACCATGCAACCGGGGACCTTGACCGGGGAGCTGTTTTTT
CATMQPGTLTGELFF
>TRBJ2-1|NA|TRBV5-1|TRBD2
TGCGCCAGCAGATTGGGGACTAGCGGGAGGGCCTTTTACAATGAGCAGTTCTTC
CASRLGTSGRAFYNEQFF
>TRBJ2-7|many|TRBV29-1|NA
TGCAGCGTCATAGGCCGGGGGGAGCAGTACTTC
CSVIGRGEQYF
>TRBJ2-2|many|TRBV6-6|NA
TGTGCCAGCGCAGGCAGTCCCACCGGGGAGCTGTTTTTT
CASAGSPTGELFF
>TRBJ2-7|many|TRBV7-2|TRBD2
TGTGCCAGCAGCTTAGGACTAGCGGGAGTCTACGAGCAGTACTTC
CASSLGLAGVYEQYF
>TRBJ2-5|NA|TRBV5-1|NA
TGCGCCAGCAGCATCACCGGGAACCAAGAGACCCAGTACTTC
CASSITGNQETQYF
>TRBJ2-5|NA|TRBV28|TRBD1
TGTGCCAGCAGTTCATCCGGGACAGGGGGAGAGACCCAGTACTTC
CASSSSGTGGETQYF
>TRBJ1-4|few|TRBV7-2|TRBD1
TGTGCCAGCAGCTTAGGAGCGGTGGGCAGGGGGCGAAGTAATGAAAAACTGTTTTTT
CASSLGAVGRGRSNEKLFF
>TRBJ2-5|few|TRBV12-3/TRBV12-4|TRBD2
TGTGCCAGCAGTCCCCTAGCGGGAAAGGAAGAGACCCAGTACTTC
CASSPLAGKEETQYF
>TRBJ2-3|many|TRBV7-2|TRBD2
TGTGCCAGCAGCTTTAAACCTAGCGGGAGGGCAGATACGCAGTATTTT
CASSFKPSGRADTQYF
>TRBJ1-5|many|TRBV28|TRBD1
TGTGCCAGCAGTTTAAAGGTAACAGGGGACCAGCCCCAGCATTTT
CASSLKVTGDQPQHF
>TRBJ2-1|NA|TRBV7-8|TRBD2
TGTGCCAGCAGCCTTGTAGCGGGAGAGTACTACAATGAGCAGTTCTTC
CASSLVAGEYYNEQFF